This entry lists 20 T cell receptor beta chains sequenced from one sample in a study of PD-1 blockade in classical Hodgkin lymphoma. Measured with immunoSEQ multiplex PCR; TCRdb has only the in-frame clones, and not every one. The sample consists of roughly 13,000 clones, more than 75% of them appearing once. Brentuximab vedotin exposure varied among the patients, all of whom had relapsed after autologous stem cell transplantation. The sequencing used peripheral blood mononuclear cells (PBMCs), collected at baseline. The receptor source for this set is a human donor with classical Hodgkin lymphoma.

The rearrangement links TRBV5-4 to TRBJ1-4, with TRBD1 matching over 8 bases. Germline CDR1 is SGHNT and CDR2 is YYREEE (reference sequence). CDR3 length equals 14 residues. The V segment lost 3 bases and the J segment 8 bases; nucleotides outside the gene matches: 6. The CDR3 DNA sequence: TGTGCCAGCAGCTCGGACAGGGCTGGAGAAAAACTGTTTTTT. This gives the protein CASSSDRAGEKLFF.

In this sample, this clone turned up a few times. The V and J genes are TRBV6-1 and TRBJ1-2, with 7 bases matching TRBD1. The CDR3 runs to 13 residues. Unmatched junction bases numbered 11, after V lost 10 bases and J lost 6 bases. Germline assignment: CDR1 MNHNS and CDR2 SASEGT. CDR3 nucleotides: TGTGCCACGTATTCCGGGACAGTCCATGGCTACACCTTC. Translated: CATYSGTVHGYTF.

The chain combines TRBV27 with TRBJ2-1; maybe TRBD2 (7 bases). V lost 10 bases, J lost 3 bases, and 28 bases lay in between. The CDR3 totals 18 residues. The V gene's germline CDR1 is MNHEY and CDR2 SMNVEV (reference sequence). Here the CDR3 DNA reads TGTGCCATCGCTCAAAAGACGGGGGCCGGGGGGTTCTACAATGAGCAGTTCTTC. Its protein is CAIAQKTGAGGFYNEQFF.

The rearrangement uses TRBV5-7 and TRBJ2-7, with TRBD1 matching 8 bases. TRBV5-7 is an ORF, and what it does is uncertain. The CDR3 spans 16 residues. The V and J ends lost 1 base and 3 bases, in that order; junction bases with no gene match: 9. Here the CDR3 reads CASSLLLTGDFYEQYF. The CDR3 DNA reads TGTGCCAGCAGCTTGCTGCTGACAGGGGATTTCTACGAGCAGTACTTC.

V gene TRBV6-5 combines with J gene TRBJ1-3; unclear D gene. CDR1 and CDR2 (germline): MNHEY, SVGAGI. Between the trimmed V and J ends, which lost 0 bases and 3 bases, there was a span of 9 bases. The CDR3 loop spans 15 amino acids. The CDR3 DNA sequence: TGTGCCAGCAGTTACTCCAGTTCTATTGGAAACACCATATATTTT. Translation gives CASSYSSSIGNTIYF.

The chain is built from TRBV20-1 and TRBJ2-5; D uncertain. The V end lost 6 bases, the J end lost 5 bases, and 10 bases lay between the germline ends. Germline-derived CDR1 and CDR2 are DFQATT and SNEGSKA (reference sequence). The CDR3 consists of 11 residues. CDR3 DNA sequence: TGCAGTGCCCTGCTGGAGGAGACCCAGTACTTC. The encoded protein is CSALLEETQYF.

This clone rates as medium-sized (0.01 to 0.1%). The chain carries TRBV30 and TRBJ2-1; D is unresolved. Germline V gene sequence: CDR1 GTSNPN, CDR2 SVGIG (reference sequence). V lost 2 bases to trimming and J lost 5 bases, with 7 bases between them. CDR3 length: 12 amino acids. CDR3 in amino acids: CAWSRADNEQFF. The CDR3 DNA is TGTGCCTGGAGTCGCGCAGACAATGAGCAGTTCTTC.

The chain recombines TRBV14 with TRBJ1-1; the D gene is possibly TRBD1 (6 bases). This CDR3 is built from 17 residues. CDR1 is SGHDN, CDR2 FVKESK, per germline. The ends were cut back, 4 bases at V and 4 bases at J, with 22 bases in the middle. The CDR3 nucleotides read TGTGCCAGCAGCCGGGTTCTAGGGCGGGGGGCCTTCACTGAAGCTTTCTTT. Its translation: CASSRVLGRGAFTEAFF.

CDR3 protein: CASSLVRGSYNEQFF. The CDR3 region has the DNA TGTGCCAGCAGCTTAGTTCGGGGATCTTACAATGAGCAGTTCTTC. This chain joins TRBV7-9 and TRBJ2-1; TRBD2 might be the D (5 bases). The V end lost 1 base, the J end lost 4 bases, and 11 bases lay between the germline ends. CDR1 and CDR2 from the germline V gene are SEHNR and FQNEAQ (reference sequence). The CDR3 runs 15 residues.

The rearrangement uses TRBV7-2 and TRBJ1-1; 8 nucleotides agree with TRBD1. With 5 bases clipped from V and 7 bases from J, the junction kept 3 bases outside the gene matches. This CDR3 is 12 amino acids long. The germline V gene has CDR1 SGHTA and CDR2 FQGNSA. CDR3 region: CASSVDRGEAFF. The CDR3 DNA is TGTGCCAGCAGCGTCGACAGGGGTGAAGCTTTCTTT.

This clone was observed once. The chain recombines TRBV9 with TRBJ2-3; TRBD2 matches at 8 bases. J was trimmed by 1 base and V by 4 bases; bases with no gene match: 11. Germline CDR1 SGDLS, CDR2 YYNGEE. This CDR3 spans 17 amino acids. The CDR3 coding sequence is TGTGCCAGCAGCCTACTGACGGCGACTAGCGGCACAGATACGCAGTATTTT. This gives the protein CASSLLTATSGTDTQYF.

The chain uses TRBV30 and TRBJ1-1; D is perhaps TRBD1 (5 bases). The length of the CDR3 is 14 residues. From germline, CDR1 is GTSNPN and CDR2 SVGIG (reference sequence). V was clipped by 0 bases and J by 3 bases, with 11 bases between them. The CDR3 reads CAWSVLGGDTEAFF. CDR3 sequence (DNA): TGTGCCTGGAGTGTCTTGGGGGGGGACACTGAAGCTTTCTTT.

The J gene is TRBJ1-2, the V gene TRBV6-6; 10 bases are shared with TRBD1. J was trimmed by 6 bases and V by 5 bases; bases with no gene match: 9. The CDR3 sequence is 15 residues long. Per the germline V gene, CDR1 is MNHNY and CDR2 is SVGAGI (reference sequence). DNA for the CDR3: TGTGCCAGCAGTACAGGACAGGGGGTAGTCAATGGCTACACCTTC. Translating gives CASSTGQGVVNGYTF.

A few counts support this clone. The chain uses TRBV15 and TRBJ1-4; 12 bases match TRBD1. Trimming took 4 bases from V and 11 from J; bases not matched to a gene: 14. The CDR3 is made up of 17 amino acids. Germline CDR1 is LNHNV and CDR2 is YYDKDF (reference sequence). Here the CDR3 DNA reads TGTGCCACCAGCATTGGGACAGGGGGCGACCGACGTTACAAACTGTTTTTT. Translated: CATSIGTGGDRRYKLFF.

This clone is medium-sized within its sample. The V and J genes are TRBV5-8 and TRBJ1-5; unclear D gene. Trimming removed 6 bases at V and 3 bases at J, with 19 bases between. Germline CDR1 SGHTS, CDR2 YDEGEE. CDR3 length equals 16 residues. The CDR3: CASISSAASPNQPQHF. CDR3 nucleotides: TGTGCCAGCATCTCCTCAGCGGCGTCCCCCAATCAGCCCCAGCATTTT.

This chain joins TRBV5-4 and TRBJ2-1; TRBD2 matches 11 bases. The length of the CDR3 is 15 residues. The V gene's germline CDR1 is SGHNT and CDR2 YYREEE (reference sequence). After removal of 2 bases from V and 6 bases from J, the junction contained 4 bases not matched to a gene. The chain's CDR3 is CASSFTSGSRNEQFF. Written as DNA, the CDR3 is TGTGCCAGCAGCTTTACTAGCGGGAGTCGCAATGAGCAGTTCTTC.

This clone came up once. CDR3 protein: CASRRLGNSYNEQFF. In DNA form, the CDR3 reads TGTGCCAGCAGGCGACTCGGGAACTCCTACAATGAGCAGTTCTTC. The chain uses TRBV27 and TRBJ2-1; D possibly corresponds to TRBD2 (5 bases). CDR1 and CDR2 (germline): MNHEY, SMNVEV (reference sequence). This CDR3 spans 15 amino acids. The ends were cut back, 6 bases at V and 0 bases at J, with 12 bases in the middle.

On this clone itself: The sample carries other DNA sequences with the same CDR3. This chain joins TRBV27 and TRBJ2-3; D remains unclear. The CDR3 has 13 residues. V was clipped by 5 bases and J by 6 bases, with 12 bases between them. Germline V gene data show CDR1 as MNHEY and CDR2 as SMNVEV (reference sequence). CDR3 amino acids: CASSLQSTDTQYF. The CDR3 bases are TGTGCCAGCAGTCTACAATCCACGGATACGCAGTATTTT.

The genes are TRBV6-5 and TRBJ2-7; the match to TRBD2 covers 12 bases. The V gene end was trimmed by 5 bases and the J gene end by 6 bases; junction bases not matched to a gene: 5. CDR3 length: 14 residues. Germline values: CDR1 MNHEY, CDR2 SVGAGI. Written as DNA, the CDR3 is TGTGCCAGCAGTCGGACGACTAGCGGGGGCGAGCAGTACTTC. Translated, it gives CASSRTTSGGEQYF.

The chain recombines TRBV6-1 with TRBJ1-1, with D possibly TRBD1 on 5 matching bases. The CDR3 has 14 residues. The V end was cut by 5 bases, the J end by 5 bases, with 15 bases between. Germline V gene data show CDR1 as MNHNS and CDR2 as SASEGT. The CDR3 reads CASSWAGGGTEAFF. The DNA of the CDR3 is TGTGCCAGCAGTTGGGCCGGCGGGGGGACTGAAGCTTTCTTT.